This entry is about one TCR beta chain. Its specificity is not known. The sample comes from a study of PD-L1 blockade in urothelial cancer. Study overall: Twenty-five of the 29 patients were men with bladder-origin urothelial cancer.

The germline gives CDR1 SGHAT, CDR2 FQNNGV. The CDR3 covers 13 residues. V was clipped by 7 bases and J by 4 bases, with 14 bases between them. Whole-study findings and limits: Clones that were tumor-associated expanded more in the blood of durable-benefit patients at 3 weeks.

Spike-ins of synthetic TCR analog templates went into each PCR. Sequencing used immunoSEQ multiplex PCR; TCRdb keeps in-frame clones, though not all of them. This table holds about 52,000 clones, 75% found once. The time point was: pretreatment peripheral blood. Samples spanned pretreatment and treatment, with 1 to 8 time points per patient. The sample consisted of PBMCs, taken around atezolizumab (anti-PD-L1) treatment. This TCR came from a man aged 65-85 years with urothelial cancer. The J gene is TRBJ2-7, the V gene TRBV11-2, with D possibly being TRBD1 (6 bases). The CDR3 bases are TGTGCCAGCAAGTCGACAGGAGTTTACGAGCAGTACTTC. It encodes CASKSTGVYEQYF.